The sequence of this T cell receptor beta chain was determined in a study of blood T cell repertoires in COVID-19. Study at large: T cells, B-cell-depleted T cells, or PBMCs supplied cDNA or gDNA.

Per the authors' pipeline: Estimates of nucleated cell counts were drawn from the amplification of reference gene primers. Only in-frame clones appear in the TCRdb table, and some are missing; sequencing was by immunoSEQ multiplex PCR. V and J calls and clone size follow that table, whereas D and trimming were derived from the DNA. The sample shows under 110,000 clones, 70% to 80% of them seen only once. The CDR3 is 16 amino acids. J was trimmed by 8 bases and V by 3 bases; bases with no gene match: 6. Germline V gene sequence: CDR1 SGHTA, CDR2 FQGNSA. Material: peripheral blood. This chain joins TRBV7-2 and TRBJ2-1; 14 positions agree with TRBD2. The TCR comes from an elderly man with COVID-19, enrolled during active disease. The DNA of the CDR3 is TGTGCCAGCAGCTTTGAGGGGACTAGCGGGAGTTATGAGCAGTTCTTC. Encoded protein: CASSFEGTSGSYEQFF. Full variable domain (remainder filled in from reference TRBV7-2 and TRBJ2-1): GAGVSQSPSNKVTEKGKDVELRCDPISGHTALYWYRQSLGQGLEFLIYFQGNSAPDKSGLPSDRFSAERTGGSVSTLTIQRTQQEDSAVYLCASSFEGTSGSYEQFFGPGTRLTVL.